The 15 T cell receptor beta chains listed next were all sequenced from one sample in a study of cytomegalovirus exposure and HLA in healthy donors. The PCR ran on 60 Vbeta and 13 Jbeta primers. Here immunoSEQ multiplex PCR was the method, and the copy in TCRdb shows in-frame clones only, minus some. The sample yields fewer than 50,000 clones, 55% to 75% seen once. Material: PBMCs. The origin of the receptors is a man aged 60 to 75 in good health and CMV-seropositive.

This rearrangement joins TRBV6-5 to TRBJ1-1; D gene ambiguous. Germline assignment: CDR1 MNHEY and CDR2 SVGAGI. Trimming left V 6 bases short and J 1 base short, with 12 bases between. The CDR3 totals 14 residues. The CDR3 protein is CASRTTGENTEAFF. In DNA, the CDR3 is TGTGCCAGCAGGACTACGGGCGAGAACACTGAAGCTTTCTTT.

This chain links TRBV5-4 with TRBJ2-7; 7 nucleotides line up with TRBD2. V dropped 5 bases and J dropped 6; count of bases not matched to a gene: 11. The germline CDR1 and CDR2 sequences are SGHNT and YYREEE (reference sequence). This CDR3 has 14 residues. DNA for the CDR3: TGTGCCAGCAGGTGGTGGGAGGGCAACTCCGAGCAGTACTTC. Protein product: CASRWWEGNSEQYF.

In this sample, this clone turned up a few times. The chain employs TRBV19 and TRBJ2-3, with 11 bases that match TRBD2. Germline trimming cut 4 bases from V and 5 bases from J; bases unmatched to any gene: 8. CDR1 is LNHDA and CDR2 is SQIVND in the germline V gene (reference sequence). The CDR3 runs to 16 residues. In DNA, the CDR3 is TGTGCCAGTAGTACCTTACTAGCGGGAGTTAAAGATACGCAGTATTTT. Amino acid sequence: CASSTLLAGVKDTQYF.

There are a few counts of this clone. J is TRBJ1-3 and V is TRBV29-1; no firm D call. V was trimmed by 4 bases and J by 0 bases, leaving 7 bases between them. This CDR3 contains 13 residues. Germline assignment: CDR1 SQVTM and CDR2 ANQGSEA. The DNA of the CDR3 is TGCAGCGTTGGACTAAACTCTGGAAACACCATATATTTT. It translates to CSVGLNSGNTIYF.

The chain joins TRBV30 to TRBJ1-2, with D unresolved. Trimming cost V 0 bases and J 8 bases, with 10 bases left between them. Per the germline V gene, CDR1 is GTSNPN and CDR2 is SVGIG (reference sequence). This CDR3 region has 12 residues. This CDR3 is CAWSVLTRGYTF. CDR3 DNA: TGTGCCTGGAGTGTATTAACCCGGGGCTACACCTTC.

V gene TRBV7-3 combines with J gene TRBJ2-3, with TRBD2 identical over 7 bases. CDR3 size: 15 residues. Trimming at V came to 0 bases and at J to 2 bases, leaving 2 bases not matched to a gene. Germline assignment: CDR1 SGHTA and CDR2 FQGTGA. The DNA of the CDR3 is TGTGCCAGCAGCTTAACGGGACTAACCACAGATACGCAGTATTTT. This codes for CASSLTGLTTDTQYF.

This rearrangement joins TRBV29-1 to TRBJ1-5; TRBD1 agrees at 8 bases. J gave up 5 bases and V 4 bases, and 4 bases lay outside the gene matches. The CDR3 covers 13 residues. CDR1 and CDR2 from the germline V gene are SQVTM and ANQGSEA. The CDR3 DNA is TGCAGCGTTGTTTCAGGGGGCGATCAGCCCCAGCATTTT. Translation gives CSVVSGGDQPQHF.

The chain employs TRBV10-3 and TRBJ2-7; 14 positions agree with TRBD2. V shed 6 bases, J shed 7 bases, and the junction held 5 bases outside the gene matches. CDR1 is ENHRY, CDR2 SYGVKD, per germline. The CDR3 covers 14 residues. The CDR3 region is CAIRRTSGRREQYF. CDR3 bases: TGTGCCATCAGACGGACTAGCGGGAGGCGAGAGCAGTACTTC.

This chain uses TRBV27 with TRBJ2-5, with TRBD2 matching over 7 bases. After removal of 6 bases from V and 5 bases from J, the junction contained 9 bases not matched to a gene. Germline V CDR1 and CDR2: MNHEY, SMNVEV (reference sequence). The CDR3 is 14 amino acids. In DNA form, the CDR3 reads TGTGCCAGCAGCACTCACGGGAGGCTCGAGACCCAGTACTTC. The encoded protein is CASSTHGRLETQYF.

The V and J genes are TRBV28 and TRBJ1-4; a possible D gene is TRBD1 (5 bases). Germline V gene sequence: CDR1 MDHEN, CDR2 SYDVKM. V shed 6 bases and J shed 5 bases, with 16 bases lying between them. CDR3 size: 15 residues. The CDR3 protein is CASRAQGIRNEKLFF. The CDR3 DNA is TGTGCCAGCAGGGCGCAGGGAATCAGAAATGAAAAACTGTTTTTT.

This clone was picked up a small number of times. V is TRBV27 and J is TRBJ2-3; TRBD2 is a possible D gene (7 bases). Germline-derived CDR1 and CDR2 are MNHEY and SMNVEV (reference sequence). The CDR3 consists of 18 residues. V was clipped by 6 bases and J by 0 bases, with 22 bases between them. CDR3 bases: TGTGCCAGCAGACCGAGGGGGGGCGGCTGGGTGAGCACAGATACGCAGTATTTT. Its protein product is CASRPRGGGWVSTDTQYF.

The CDR3 coding sequence is TGCGCCAGCAGCCGGGGAAGGGGAGAGACCCAGTACTTC. Amino acid sequence: CASSRGRGETQYF. V is TRBV4-3 and J is TRBJ2-5, with TRBD1 as a possible D gene (5 bases). The V end was cut by 4 bases, the J end by 4 bases, with 10 bases between. This CDR3 comprises 13 residues. Germline V gene sequence: CDR1 LGHNA, CDR2 YSLEER.

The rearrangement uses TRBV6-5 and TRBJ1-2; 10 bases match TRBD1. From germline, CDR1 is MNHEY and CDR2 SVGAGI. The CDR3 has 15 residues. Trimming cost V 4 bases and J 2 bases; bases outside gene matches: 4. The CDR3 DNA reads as TGTGCCAGCAGTTCGCGGACAGGGGGGAACTATGGCTACACCTTC. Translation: CASSSRTGGNYGYTF.

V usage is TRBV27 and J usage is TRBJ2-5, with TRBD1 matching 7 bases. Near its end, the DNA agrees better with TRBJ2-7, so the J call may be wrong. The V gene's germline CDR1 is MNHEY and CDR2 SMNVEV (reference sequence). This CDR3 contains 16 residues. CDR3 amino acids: CASSLGTGTATYEQYF. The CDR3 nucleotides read TGTGCCAGCAGTTTAGGAACCGGGACAGCGACCTACGAGCAGTACTTC.

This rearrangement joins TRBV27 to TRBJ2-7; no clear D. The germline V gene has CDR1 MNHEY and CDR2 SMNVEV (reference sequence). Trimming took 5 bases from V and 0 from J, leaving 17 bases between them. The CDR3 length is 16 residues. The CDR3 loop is CASSISPPGPSYEQYF. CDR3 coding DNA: TGTGCCAGCAGTATCTCGCCGCCAGGCCCCTCCTACGAGCAGTACTTC.